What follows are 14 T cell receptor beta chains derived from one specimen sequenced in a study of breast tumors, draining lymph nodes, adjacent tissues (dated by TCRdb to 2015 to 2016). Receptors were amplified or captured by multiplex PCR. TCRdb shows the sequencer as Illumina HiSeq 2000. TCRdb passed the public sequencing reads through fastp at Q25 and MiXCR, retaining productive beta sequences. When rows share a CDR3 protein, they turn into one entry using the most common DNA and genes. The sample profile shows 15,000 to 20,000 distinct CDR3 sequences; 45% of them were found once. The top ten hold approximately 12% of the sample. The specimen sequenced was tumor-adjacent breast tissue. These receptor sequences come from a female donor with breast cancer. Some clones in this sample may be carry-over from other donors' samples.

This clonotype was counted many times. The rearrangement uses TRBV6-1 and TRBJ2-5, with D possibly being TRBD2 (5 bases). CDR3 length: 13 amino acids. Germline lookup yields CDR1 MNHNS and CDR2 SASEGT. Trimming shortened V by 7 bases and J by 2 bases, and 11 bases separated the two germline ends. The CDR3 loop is CASNVARQETQYF. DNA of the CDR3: TGTGCCAGCAATGTAGCGCGACAAGAGACCCAGTACTTC.

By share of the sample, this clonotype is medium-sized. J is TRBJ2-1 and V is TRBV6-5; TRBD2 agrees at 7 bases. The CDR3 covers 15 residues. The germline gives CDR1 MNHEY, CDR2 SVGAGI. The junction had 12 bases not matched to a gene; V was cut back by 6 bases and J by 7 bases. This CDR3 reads CASSRTGLGENEQFF. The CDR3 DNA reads TGTGCCAGCAGCCGGACCGGACTAGGAGAGAATGAGCAGTTCTTC.

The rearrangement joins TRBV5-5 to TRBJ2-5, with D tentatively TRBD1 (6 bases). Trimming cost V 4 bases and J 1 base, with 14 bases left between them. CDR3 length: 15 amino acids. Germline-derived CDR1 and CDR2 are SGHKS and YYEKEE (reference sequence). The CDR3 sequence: CASSVAGAGQETQYF. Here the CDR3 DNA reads TGTGCCAGCAGCGTAGCAGGGGCCGGCCAAGAGACCCAGTACTTC.

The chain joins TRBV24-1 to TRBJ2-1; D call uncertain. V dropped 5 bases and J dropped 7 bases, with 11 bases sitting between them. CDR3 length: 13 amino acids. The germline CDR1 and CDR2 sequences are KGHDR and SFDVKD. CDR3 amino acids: CATSGGSWNEQFF. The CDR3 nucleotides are TGTGCCACCAGTGGGGGTAGTTGGAATGAGCAGTTCTTC.

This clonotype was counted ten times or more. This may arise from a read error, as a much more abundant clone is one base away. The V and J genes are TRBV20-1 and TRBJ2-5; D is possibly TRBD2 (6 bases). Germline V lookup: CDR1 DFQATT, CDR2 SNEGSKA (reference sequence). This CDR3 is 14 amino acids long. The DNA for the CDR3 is TGCAGTGCTAGAGCCTCCGGGAGACAAGCGACCCAGTACTTC. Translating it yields CSARASGRQATQYF.

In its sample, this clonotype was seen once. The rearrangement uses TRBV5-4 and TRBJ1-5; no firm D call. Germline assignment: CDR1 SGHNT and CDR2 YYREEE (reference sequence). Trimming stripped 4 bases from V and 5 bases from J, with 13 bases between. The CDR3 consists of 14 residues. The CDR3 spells CASSPGVNHQPQHF. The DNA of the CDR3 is TGTGCCAGCAGCCCCGGGGTTAATCATCAGCCCCAGCATTTT. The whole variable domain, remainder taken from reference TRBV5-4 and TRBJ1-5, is ETGVTQSPTHLIKTRGQQVTLRCSSQSGHNTVSWYQQALGQGPQFIFQYYREEENGRGNFPPRFSGLQFPNYSSELNVNALELDDSALYLCASSPGVNHQPQHFGDGTRLSIL.

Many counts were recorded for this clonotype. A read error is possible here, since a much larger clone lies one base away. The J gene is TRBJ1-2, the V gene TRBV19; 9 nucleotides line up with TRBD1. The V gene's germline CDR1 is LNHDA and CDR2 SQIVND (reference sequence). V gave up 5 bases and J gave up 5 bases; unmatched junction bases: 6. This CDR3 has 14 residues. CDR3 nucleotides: TGTGCCAGTAGTCACCCCGGGACAGGGTATGGCTACACCTTC. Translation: CASSHPGTGYGYTF.

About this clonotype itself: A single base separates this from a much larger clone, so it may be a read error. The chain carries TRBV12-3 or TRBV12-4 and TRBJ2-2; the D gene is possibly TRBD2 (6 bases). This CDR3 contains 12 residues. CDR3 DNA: TGTGCCAGCAGTTTCAGCGCCGGGGGGCTGTTTTTT. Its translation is CASSFSAGGLFF.

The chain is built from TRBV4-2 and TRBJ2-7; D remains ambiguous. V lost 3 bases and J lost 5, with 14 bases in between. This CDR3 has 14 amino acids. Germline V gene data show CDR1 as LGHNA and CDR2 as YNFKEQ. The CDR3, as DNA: TGTGCCAGCAGCCAGGGGTCCGAATGGGACGAGCAGTACTTC. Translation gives CASSQGSEWDEQYF.

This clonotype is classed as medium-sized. The CDR3, as DNA: TGCAGTGCCCGGGACAGGCTAGAATACGAGCAGTACTTC. It codes for CSARDRLEYEQYF. V and J are TRBV20-1 and TRBJ2-7; 8 bases map to TRBD1. V was clipped by 6 bases and J by 4 bases; unmatched bases: 8. Germline V gene sequence: CDR1 DFQATT, CDR2 SNEGSKA (reference sequence). The CDR3 loop spans 13 amino acids.

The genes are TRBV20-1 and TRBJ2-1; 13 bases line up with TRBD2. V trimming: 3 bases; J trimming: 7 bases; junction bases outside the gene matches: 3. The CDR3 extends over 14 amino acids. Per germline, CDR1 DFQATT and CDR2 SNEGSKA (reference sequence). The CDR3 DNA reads TGCAGTGCTAGGTGGACTAGCGGGAGAAATGAGCAGTTCTTC. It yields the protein CSARWTSGRNEQFF.

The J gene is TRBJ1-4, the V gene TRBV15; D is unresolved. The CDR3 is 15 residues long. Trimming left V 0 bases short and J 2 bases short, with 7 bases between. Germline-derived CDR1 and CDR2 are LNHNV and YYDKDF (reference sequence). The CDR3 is CATSRDGGTNEKLFF. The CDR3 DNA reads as TGTGCCACCAGCAGAGATGGAGGGACTAATGAAAAACTGTTTTTT.

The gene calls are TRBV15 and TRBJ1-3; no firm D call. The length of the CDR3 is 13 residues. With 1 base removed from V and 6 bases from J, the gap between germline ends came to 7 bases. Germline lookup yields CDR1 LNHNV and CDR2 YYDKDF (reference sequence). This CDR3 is CATSRVPSNTIYF. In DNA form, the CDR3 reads TGTGCCACCAGCAGAGTGCCTTCAAACACCATATATTTT.

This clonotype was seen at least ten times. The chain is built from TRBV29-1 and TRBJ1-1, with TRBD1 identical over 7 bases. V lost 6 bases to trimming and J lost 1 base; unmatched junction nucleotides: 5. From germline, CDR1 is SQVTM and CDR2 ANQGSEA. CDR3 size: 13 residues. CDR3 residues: CSVIGQENTEAFF. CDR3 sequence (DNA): TGCAGCGTCATCGGACAGGAGAACACTGAAGCTTTCTTT.